The source of this TCR beta chain is a study of early T cells in non-severe SARS-CoV-2 infection (dated by TCRdb to the early 2020s). In the study overall: Bulk RNA from unsorted whole blood was used for TCR sequencing, so alpha and beta chains could not be paired.

There are many counts of this clonotype. Its antigen remains undetermined. One junction end does not reproduce the germline sequence, and a read error may be involved. Set within a cohort of healthcare workers in London, UK, this nested case-control study involved weekly PCR testing of nasopharyngeal swabs along with blood sampling. Between 23 and 31 March 2020, the week of the UK lockdown, healthcare workers were enrolled and then followed up weekly for as long as 16 weeks. In the germline V gene, CDR1 corresponds to LGHNA and CDR2 to YNFKEQ. Measured from the cysteine to the phenylalanine, the CDR3 is 15 residues long. Kept here is only the CDR3 DNA, which spans 45 bases and is read in frame from base 1. Library prep was done by 5' RACE. The sequencing machine was a NextSeq 500. In the TCR library protocol, unique molecular identifiers were attached to individual cDNA molecules to correct for PCR bias and sequencing error. Sequencing covered both TCR alpha and beta chains, and within each sample the abundances of alpha and beta sequences were tightly co-correlated. Per the original workflow: V gene, J gene and CDR3 annotation of TCR sequences was performed with Decombinator V4. TCRs were defined as expanded if a significant change between any two time points was detected under a Poisson model with p below 0.0001. TCR abundances were normalised to the total number of TCRs sequenced per sample and expressed as counts per million. MAIT TCRs were defined by TRAV1-2 paired with TRAJ12, TRAJ20 or TRAJ33, and iNKT TCRs by TRAV10 paired with TRAJ18. VDJdb, accessed 1 November 2021, was searched for CMV, EBV and SARS-CoV-2 annotated TCRs, excluding TCRs annotated for multiple antigens. The public reads were reprocessed in TCRdb via fastp at Q25 and MiXCR, keeping in-frame beta chains. CDR3 protein sequences are deduplicated, and each keeps its most common genes and DNA. V and J calls and clone size were set by TCRdb, not the authors. The sample table shows tens of thousands of distinct CDR3 sequences, and approximately 13% are seen once. The top ten clones comprise 1.3% of the sample.

Results and caveats for the whole study, not just this receptor: VDJdb matching was skewed toward anti-spike CD8 responses, so virus-specific expansions were likely underestimated and private and CD4 specificities were missed.

Recombination linked TRBV4-2 to TRBJ2-2, with 10 central nucleotides matching TRBD2. The sequence was obtained from an adult who was a healthcare worker with PCR-confirmed SARS-CoV-2 infection or an uninfected control (not recorded which). What was sequenced was whole blood. In nucleotides, the sequence is TGTGCCAGCAGTCAAGGAAGCGGGGGGGCCGGGGAGCTGTTTTTT. This codes for CASSQGSGGAGELFF.